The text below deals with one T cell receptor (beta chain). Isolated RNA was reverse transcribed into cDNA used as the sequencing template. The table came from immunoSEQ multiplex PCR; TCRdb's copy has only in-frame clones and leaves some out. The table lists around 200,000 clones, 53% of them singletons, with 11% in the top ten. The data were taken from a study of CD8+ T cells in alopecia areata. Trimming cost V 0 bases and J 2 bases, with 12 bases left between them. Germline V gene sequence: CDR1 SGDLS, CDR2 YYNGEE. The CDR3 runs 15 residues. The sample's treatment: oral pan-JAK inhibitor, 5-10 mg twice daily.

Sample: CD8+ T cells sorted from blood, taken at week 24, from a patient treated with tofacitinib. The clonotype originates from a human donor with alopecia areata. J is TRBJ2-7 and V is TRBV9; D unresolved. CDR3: CASSVGAALTYEQYF. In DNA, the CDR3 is TGTGCCAGCAGCGTAGGGGCAGCACTGACCTACGAGCAGTACTTC.